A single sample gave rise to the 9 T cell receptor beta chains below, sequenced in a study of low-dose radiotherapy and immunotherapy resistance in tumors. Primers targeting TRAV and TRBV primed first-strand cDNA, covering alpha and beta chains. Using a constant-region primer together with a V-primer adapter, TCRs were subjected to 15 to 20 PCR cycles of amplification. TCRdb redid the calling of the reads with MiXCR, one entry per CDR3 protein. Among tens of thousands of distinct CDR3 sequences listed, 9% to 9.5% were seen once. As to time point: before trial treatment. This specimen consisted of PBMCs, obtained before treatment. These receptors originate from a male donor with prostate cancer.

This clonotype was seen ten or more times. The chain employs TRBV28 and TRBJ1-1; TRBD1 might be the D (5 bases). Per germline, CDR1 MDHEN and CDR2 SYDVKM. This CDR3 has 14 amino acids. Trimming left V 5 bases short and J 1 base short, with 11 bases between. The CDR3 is CASSRPGGNTEAFF. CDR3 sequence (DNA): TGTGCCAGCAGTCGTCCGGGGGGGAACACTGAAGCTTTCTTT. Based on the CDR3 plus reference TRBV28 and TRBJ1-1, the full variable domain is DVKVTQSSRYLVKRTGEKVFLECVQDMDHENMFWYRQDPGLGLRLIYFSYDVKMKEKGDIPEGYSVSREKKERFSLILESASTNQTSMYLCASSRPGGNTEAFFGQGTRLTVV.

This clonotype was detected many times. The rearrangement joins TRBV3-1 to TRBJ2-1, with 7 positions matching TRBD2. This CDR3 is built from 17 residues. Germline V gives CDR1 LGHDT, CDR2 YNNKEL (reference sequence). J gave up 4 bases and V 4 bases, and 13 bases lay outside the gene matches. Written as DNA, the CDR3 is TGTGCCAGCAGCCCATTTACTGGCGGGGGAGAATACAATGAGCAGTTCTTC. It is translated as CASSPFTGGGEYNEQFF.

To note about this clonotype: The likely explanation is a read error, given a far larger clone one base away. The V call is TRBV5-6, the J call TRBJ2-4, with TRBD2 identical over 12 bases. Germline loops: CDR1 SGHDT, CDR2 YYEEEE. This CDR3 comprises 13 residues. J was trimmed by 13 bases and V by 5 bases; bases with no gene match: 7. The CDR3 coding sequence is TGTGCCAGCAGACGACTAGCGGGAGATGAGCAGTACTTC. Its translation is CASRRLAGDEQYF.

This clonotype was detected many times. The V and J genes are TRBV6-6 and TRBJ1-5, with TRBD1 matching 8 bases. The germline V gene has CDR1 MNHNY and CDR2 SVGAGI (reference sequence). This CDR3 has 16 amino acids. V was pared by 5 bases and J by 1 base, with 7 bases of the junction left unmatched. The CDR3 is CASSRPGQASNQPQHF. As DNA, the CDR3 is TGTGCCAGCAGTCGCCCGGGACAGGCGAGCAATCAGCCCCAGCATTTT.

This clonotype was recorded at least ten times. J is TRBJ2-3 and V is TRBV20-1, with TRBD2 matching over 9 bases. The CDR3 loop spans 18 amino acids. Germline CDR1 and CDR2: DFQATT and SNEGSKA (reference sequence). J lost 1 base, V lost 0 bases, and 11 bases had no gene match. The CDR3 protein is CSARDRGAGGPRTDTQYF. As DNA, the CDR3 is TGCAGTGCTAGAGATAGAGGGGCGGGAGGGCCGCGCACAGATACGCAGTATTTT.

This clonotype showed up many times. The CDR3 DNA reads as TGTGCCAGCACGGCCTCCTACGAGCAGTACTTC. Translated: CASTASYEQYF. The chain uses TRBV7-2 and TRBJ2-7, with D uncertain. CDR1 is SGHTA, CDR2 FQGNSA, per germline. V lost 7 bases, J lost 0 bases, and 4 bases lay in between. The CDR3 totals 11 residues.

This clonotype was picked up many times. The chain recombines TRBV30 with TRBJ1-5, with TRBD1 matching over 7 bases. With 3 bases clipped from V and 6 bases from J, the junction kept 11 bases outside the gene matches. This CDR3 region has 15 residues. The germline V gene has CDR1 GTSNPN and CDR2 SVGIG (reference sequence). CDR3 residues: CAWSHDRVLGQPQHF. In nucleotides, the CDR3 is TGTGCCTGGAGCCATGACAGGGTTCTGGGTCAGCCCCAGCATTTT.

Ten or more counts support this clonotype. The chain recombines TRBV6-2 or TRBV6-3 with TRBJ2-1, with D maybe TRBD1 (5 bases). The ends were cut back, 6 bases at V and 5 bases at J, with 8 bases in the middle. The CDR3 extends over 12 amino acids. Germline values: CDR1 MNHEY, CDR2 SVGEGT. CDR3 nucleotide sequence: TGTGCCAGCAGCGGCAGGGACAATGAGCAGTTCTTC. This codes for CASSGRDNEQFF.

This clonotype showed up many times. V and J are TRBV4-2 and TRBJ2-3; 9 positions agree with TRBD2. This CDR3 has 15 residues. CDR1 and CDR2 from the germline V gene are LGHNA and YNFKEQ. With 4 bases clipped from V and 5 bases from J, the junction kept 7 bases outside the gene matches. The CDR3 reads CASSPGLAYGDTQYF. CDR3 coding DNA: TGTGCCAGCAGCCCGGGACTAGCCTATGGAGATACGCAGTATTTT.